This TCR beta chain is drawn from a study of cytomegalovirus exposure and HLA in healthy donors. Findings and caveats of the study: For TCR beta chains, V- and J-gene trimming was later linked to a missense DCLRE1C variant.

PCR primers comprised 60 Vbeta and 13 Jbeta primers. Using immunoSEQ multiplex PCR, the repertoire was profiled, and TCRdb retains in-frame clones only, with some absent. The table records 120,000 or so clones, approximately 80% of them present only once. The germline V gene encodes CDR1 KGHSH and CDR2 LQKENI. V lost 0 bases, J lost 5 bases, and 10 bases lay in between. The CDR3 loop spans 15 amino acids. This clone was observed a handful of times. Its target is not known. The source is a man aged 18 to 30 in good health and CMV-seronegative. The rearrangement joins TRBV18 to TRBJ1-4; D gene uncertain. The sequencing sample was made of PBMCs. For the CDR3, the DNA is TGTGCCAGCTCACCACCGAGCCGGGGAAATGAAAAACTGTTTTTT. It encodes CASSPPSRGNEKLFF.